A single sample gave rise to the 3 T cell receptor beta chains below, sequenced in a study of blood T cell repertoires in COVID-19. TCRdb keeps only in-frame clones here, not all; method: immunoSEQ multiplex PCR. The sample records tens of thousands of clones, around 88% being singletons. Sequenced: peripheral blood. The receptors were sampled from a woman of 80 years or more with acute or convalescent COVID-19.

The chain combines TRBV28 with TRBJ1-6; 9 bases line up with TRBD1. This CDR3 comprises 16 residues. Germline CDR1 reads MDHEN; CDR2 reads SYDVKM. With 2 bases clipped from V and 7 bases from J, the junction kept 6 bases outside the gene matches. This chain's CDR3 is CASSLTQGARNSPLHF. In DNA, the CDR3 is TGTGCCAGCAGTTTAACACAGGGGGCGCGGAATTCACCCCTCCACTTT.

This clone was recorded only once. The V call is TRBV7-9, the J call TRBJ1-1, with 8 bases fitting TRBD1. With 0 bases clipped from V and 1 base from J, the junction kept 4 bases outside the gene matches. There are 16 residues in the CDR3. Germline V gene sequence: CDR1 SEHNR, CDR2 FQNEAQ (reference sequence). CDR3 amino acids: CASSLAGQGGNTEAFF. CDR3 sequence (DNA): TGTGCCAGCAGCTTAGCAGGACAGGGTGGGAACACTGAAGCTTTCTTT.

As DNA, the CDR3 is TGTGCCACCAGTGATCCAGTGGTATATGGCTACACCTTC. Translation: CATSDPVVYGYTF. The chain combines TRBV24-1 with TRBJ1-2; D call uncertain. Trimming stripped 3 bases from V and 5 bases from J, with 9 bases between. Germline V gene data show CDR1 as KGHDR and CDR2 as SFDVKD. The CDR3 consists of 13 residues.